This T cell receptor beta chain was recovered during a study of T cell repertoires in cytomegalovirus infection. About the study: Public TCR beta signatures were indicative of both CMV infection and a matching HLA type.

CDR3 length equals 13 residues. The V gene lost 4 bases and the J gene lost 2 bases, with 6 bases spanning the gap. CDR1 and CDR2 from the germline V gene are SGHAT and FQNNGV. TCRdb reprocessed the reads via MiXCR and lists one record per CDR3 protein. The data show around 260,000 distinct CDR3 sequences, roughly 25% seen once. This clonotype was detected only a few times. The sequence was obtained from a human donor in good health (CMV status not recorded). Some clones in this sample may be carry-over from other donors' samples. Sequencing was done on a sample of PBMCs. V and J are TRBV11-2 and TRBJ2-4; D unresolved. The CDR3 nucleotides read TGTGCCAGCAGCTCGACACCCAAAAACATTCAGTACTTC. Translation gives CASSSTPKNIQYF.